This entry lists 17 T cell receptor beta chains sequenced from one sample in a study of T-cell memory formation after mild COVID-19. TCRdb analysed the 5' RACE reads with MiXCR anew, one entry per CDR3 protein. The sample consists of 540,000 or so distinct CDR3 sequences, about 20% of them appearing once. The sample consisted of PBMCs or a T cell subset sorted from them (not recorded which). These TCRs come from an adult woman who had mild COVID-19 (a few samples of this study predate the infection). Cell type and time point are not known.

The chain employs TRBV29-1 and TRBJ2-5; 7 bases line up with TRBD2. The CDR3 loop spans 15 amino acids. CDR1 and CDR2 (germline): SQVTM, ANQGSEA. J gave up 5 bases and V 7 bases, and 16 bases lay outside the gene matches. As DNA, the CDR3 is TGCAGCGCTGGGAGGGGCGGGGGAACCGGGGAGACCCAGTACTTC. Translation: CSAGRGGGTGETQYF.

The chain is built from TRBV11-3 and TRBJ1-1; no clear D. With 3 bases removed from V and 11 bases from J, the gap between germline ends came to 19 bases. This CDR3 is built from 14 residues. The V gene's germline CDR1 is SGHNT and CDR2 YENEEA. The CDR3 here is CASSFSFLTWEAFF. For the CDR3, the DNA is TGTGCCAGCAGCTTCTCCTTTCTGACATGGGAGGCTTTCTTT.

The chain uses TRBV11-3 and TRBJ2-5; TRBD2 is a possible D gene (6 bases). Per the germline V gene, CDR1 is SGHNT and CDR2 is YENEEA. The CDR3 covers 14 residues. V was cut by 4 bases and J by 2 bases, with 11 bases left in between. The CDR3, as DNA: TGTGCCAGCAGCTCCGGGACTCATCAAGAGACCCAGTACTTC. This translates into CASSSGTHQETQYF.

In DNA, the CDR3 is TGTGCCAGCAGCTTAAGCGGGACCCCATTTGGAGGGGACAATGAGCAGTTCTTC. As protein: CASSLSGTPFGGDNEQFF. V and J are TRBV7-2 and TRBJ2-1, with TRBD2 matching over 7 bases. Germline-derived CDR1 and CDR2 are SGHTA and FQGNSA. V dropped 2 bases and J dropped 5; count of bases not matched to a gene: 15. The CDR3 loop spans 18 amino acids.

This rearrangement joins TRBV2 to TRBJ2-7; 9 bases are a match to TRBD1. In germline, CDR1 is SNHLY, CDR2 FYNNEI. CDR3 size: 14 residues. Trimming at V came to 7 bases and at J to 5 bases, leaving 9 bases not matched to a gene. DNA for the CDR3: TGTGCCAGCACACAGGGGGCAGGGGTGAACGAGCAGTACTTC. Translating gives CASTQGAGVNEQYF.

The chain combines TRBV10-3 with TRBJ2-7, with D uncertain. V lost 0 bases, J lost 4 bases, and 7 bases lay in between. Germline V gives CDR1 ENHRY, CDR2 SYGVKD. CDR3 length equals 13 residues. The CDR3 DNA is TGTGCCATCAGTGAGTCTCGGCCGTACGAGCAGTACTTC. Translation: CAISESRPYEQYF.

Written as DNA, the CDR3 is TGTGCCAGCAGTTTAGGGGGACGGATAATGAACACTGAAGCTTTCTTT. It translates to CASSLGGRIMNTEAFF. J is TRBJ1-1 and V is TRBV12-3 or TRBV12-4, with D possibly matching TRBD1 (5 bases). This CDR3 has 16 amino acids. The V gene lost 1 base and the J gene lost 0 bases, with 12 bases spanning the gap.

Many counts were recorded for this clonotype. The chain has TRBV29-1 and TRBJ2-7; 12 bases map to TRBD2. Germline CDR1 reads SQVTM; CDR2 reads ANQGSEA. J lost 6 bases, V lost 4 bases, and 4 bases had no gene match. This CDR3 has 13 amino acids. CDR3 DNA: TGCAGCGTTGCGGCTAGCGGGAGGGGCGAGCAGTACTTC. Translated: CSVAASGRGEQYF.

This clonotype was seen more than once but under ten times. The chain couples TRBV9 to TRBJ2-7, with D perhaps matching TRBD1 (6 bases). Germline V gene lookup returns CDR1 SGDLS and CDR2 YYNGEE. V was clipped by 4 bases and J by 3 bases, with 17 bases between them. The CDR3 is 15 residues long. CDR3 nucleotide sequence: TGTGCCAGCAGCTTCCGGGACACAGCCTACTACGAGCAGTACTTC. Translated: CASSFRDTAYYEQYF.

The chain employs TRBV28 and TRBJ2-7, with D unresolved. This CDR3 contains 14 residues. The germline CDR1 and CDR2 sequences are MDHEN and SYDVKM. V was trimmed by 6 bases and J by 5 bases, leaving 17 bases between them. Here the CDR3 DNA reads TGTGCCAGCAGCCCTATACAAGAGCTCCACGAGCAGTACTTC. Its translation: CASSPIQELHEQYF. Looking up the rest from reference TRBV28 and TRBJ2-7 gives the full variable domain: DVKVTQSSRYLVKRTGEKVFLECVQDMDHENMFWYRQDPGLGLRLIYFSYDVKMKEKGDIPEGYSVSREKKERFSLILESASTNQTSMYLCASSPIQELHEQYFGPGTRLTVT.

The chain recombines TRBV20-1 with TRBJ1-1, with TRBD1 as a possible D gene (5 bases). Germline values: CDR1 DFQATT, CDR2 SNEGSKA (reference sequence). The CDR3 spans 12 residues. V was cut by 6 bases and J by 5 bases, with 13 bases left in between. The CDR3 reads CSAAQGGTEAFF. The CDR3 nucleotides are TGCAGTGCAGCTCAGGGAGGAACTGAAGCTTTCTTT.

This chain uses TRBV5-1 with TRBJ2-7, with 8 bases lining up with TRBD1. Per germline, CDR1 SGHRS and CDR2 YFSETQ. J gave up 3 bases and V 2 bases, and 4 bases lay outside the gene matches. The CDR3 totals 14 residues. DNA for the CDR3: TGCGCCAGCAGCTTCGGACAGGGTCTCTACGAGCAGTACTTC. Amino acids: CASSFGQGLYEQYF. Looking up the rest from reference TRBV5-1 and TRBJ2-7 gives the full variable domain: KAGVTQTPRYLIKTRGQQVTLSCSPISGHRSVSWYQQTPGQGLQFLFEYFSETQRNKGNFPGRFSGRQFSNSRSEMNVSTLELGDSALYLCASSFGQGLYEQYFGPGTRLTVT.

This clonotype has just a few counts. The chain combines TRBV5-6 with TRBJ2-1; D is uncertain. The CDR3 is made up of 12 amino acids. Trimming pared 0 bases from V and 12 bases from J, leaving 10 bases between. Germline CDR1 is SGHDT and CDR2 is YYEEEE. The CDR3 DNA reads TGTGCCAGCAGCTTGGCCCTTATGGGGCAGTTCTTC. The encoded protein is CASSLALMGQFF.

This clonotype was seen only a few times. The gene calls are TRBV20-1 and TRBJ1-2, with D maybe TRBD1 (5 bases). V gave up 0 bases and J gave up 2 bases, with 13 bases separating them. The germline V gene encodes CDR1 DFQATT and CDR2 SNEGSKA (reference sequence). The CDR3 loop spans 15 amino acids. CDR3 region: CSARDYGTVNYGYTF. The CDR3 DNA sequence: TGCAGTGCTAGAGATTATGGGACGGTAAACTATGGCTACACCTTC.

This chain links TRBV7-9 with TRBJ2-7; D not certain. Germline loops: CDR1 SEHNR, CDR2 FQNEAQ (reference sequence). This CDR3 comprises 12 residues. The V end was cut by 3 bases, the J end by 2 bases, with 5 bases between. CDR3 sequence (DNA): TGTGCCAGCAGCTTGTACGCCTACGAGCAGTACTTC. It encodes CASSLYAYEQYF.

The chain employs TRBV23-1 and TRBJ2-3; D remains ambiguous. TRBV23-1 is sorted into the ORF group, with uncertain function. V lost 2 bases to trimming and J lost 5 bases, with 20 bases between them. This CDR3 is built from 17 residues. The CDR3 sequence is CASSQPTGPTAGDTQYF. The CDR3 DNA reads as TGCGCCAGCAGTCAACCAACTGGACCCACCGCAGGAGATACGCAGTATTTT.

The V call is TRBV10-3, the J call TRBJ2-7; 9 nucleotides agree with TRBD1. The CDR3 loop spans 14 amino acids. With 4 bases clipped from V and 2 bases from J, the junction kept 3 bases outside the gene matches. The germline CDR1 and CDR2 sequences are ENHRY and SYGVKD. CDR3 region: CAISGTGEAYEQYF. The CDR3 DNA follows: TGTGCCATCAGTGGGACAGGGGAGGCCTACGAGCAGTACTTC.